This T cell receptor (beta chain) was identified during a study of blood T cells in healthy people across ages. This clonotype has just a few counts. The CDR3 has 11 residues. The germline V and J ends were trimmed by 5 bases and 13 bases, with 12 bases remaining between them. PCR was performed a second time for about 7 to 11 cycles using a sample-barcoded 5' primer and a J-beta primer mix. Each cDNA molecule was tagged by a template-switch adaptor that had 12 random nucleotides. TCRdb reprocessed the 5' RACE reads with MiXCR, giving one entry per CDR3 protein. The top ten hold under 25% of the sample, which has 1.8 million or so distinct CDR3 sequences, 39% seen once.

The sequencing input was blood. The chain has TRBV12-3 or TRBV12-4 and TRBJ2-4; D is unclear. This receptor was identified in a human donor in good health. The CDR3 DNA reads TGTGCCAGCAGTCATCGCGGAGAGCAGTACTTC. Translation gives CASSHRGEQYF.